This T cell receptor (beta chain) came from a study of CD8 T cells in ankylosing spondylitis (TCRdb year 2017). In terms of the full investigation: T cell receptor beta repertoires were profiled in healthy donors and ankylosing spondylitis patients so that disease-linked TCR variants could be found. Peripheral blood was sampled, and synovial fluid was also collected from ankylosing spondylitis patients. The full study cohort comprised 25 ankylosing spondylitis patients and roughly 100 healthy donors.

This clonotype was counted ten times or more. What this receptor recognizes is not known. No qualities accompany the bases; no much larger clone lies one base away. Results and caveats for the whole study, not just this receptor: A CD8+ phenotype was shown by the disease-linked clones, which were found at relatively low frequencies in peripheral blood. Significant enrichment of the disease-linked clones was reported in matched synovial fluid samples from ankylosing spondylitis patients. A TCR beta motif made up of several highly homologous amino acid variants appeared to be characteristic of blood from ankylosing spondylitis patients. Some motif variants had previously been reported in the synovial fluid and blood of reactive arthritis patients, which suggests shared mechanisms of disease initiation.

V lost 5 bases and J lost 2 bases, and the count of bases not matched to a germline gene is 6. CDR1 and CDR2, looked up from the germline V gene, are SGHTA and FQGNSA. The CDR3 numbers 15 residues from cysteine through phenylalanine. Of all the DNA, just the CDR3 is kept, 45 bases in frame from base 1. TCRdb records Illumina HiSeq 2500 as the sequencer. Quantitative 5'-RACE with molecular barcodes was used to prepare TCR beta libraries. Processing in the source paper ran as follows. A new computational method, built on a probabilistic model of VDJ rearrangement, was used to identify disease-linked TCR variants. The public reads were reprocessed in TCRdb via fastp at Q25 and MiXCR, keeping in-frame beta chains. Rows with a matching CDR3 protein are joined into one entry that keeps the most common DNA and genes. These V and J calls are TCRdb output, not the study's own analysis. Recorded for this sample are 200,000 to 250,000 distinct CDR3 sequences; roughly a tenth of them occurred a single time. Of the sample, approximately 2.5% is held by the ten largest clones.

The chain is made from TRBV7-2 and TRBJ2-7, with 10 bases in between that match TRBD2. The receptor was isolated from a male donor with ankylosing spondylitis or in good health (not recorded which). Sequencing was carried out using blood, either unsorted or a sorted T cell fraction (not recorded which). The DNA reads TGTGCCAGCAGCGTGACTAGCGGGCCAACCTACGAGCAGTACTTC. Its amino acids are CASSVTSGPTYEQYF.